The sequence of this T cell receptor (beta chain) was determined in a study of blood T cell repertoires in COVID-19. Repertoires were generated with immunoSEQ multiplex PCR, while TCRdb's copy carries only in-frame clones and drops some. The sample has around 230,000 clones, roughly 88% seen once; the top ten hold 3% to 4.5%. Germline-derived CDR1 and CDR2 are KGHDR and SFDVKD. V shed 5 bases and J shed 6 bases, with 13 bases lying between them. The CDR3 length is 14 residues. This clonotype originated in a middle-aged woman with acute COVID-19. The sample consisted of PBMCs or T cells enriched from blood (not recorded which). The chain is built from TRBV24-1 and TRBJ1-5, with D perhaps matching TRBD1 (6 bases). The chain's CDR3 is CATSAPGVGQPQHF. The CDR3 coding sequence is TGTGCCACCAGTGCTCCAGGGGTGGGTCAGCCCCAGCATTTT.